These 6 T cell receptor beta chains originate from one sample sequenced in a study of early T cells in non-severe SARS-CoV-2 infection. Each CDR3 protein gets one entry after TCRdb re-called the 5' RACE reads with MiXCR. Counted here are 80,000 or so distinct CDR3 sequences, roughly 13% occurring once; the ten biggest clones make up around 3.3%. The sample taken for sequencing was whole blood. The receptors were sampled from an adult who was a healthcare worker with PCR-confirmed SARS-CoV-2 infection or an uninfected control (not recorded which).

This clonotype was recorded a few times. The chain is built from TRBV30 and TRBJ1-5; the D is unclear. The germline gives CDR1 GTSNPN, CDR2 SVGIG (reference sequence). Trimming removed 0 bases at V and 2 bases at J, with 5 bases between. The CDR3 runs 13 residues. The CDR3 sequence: CAWSVRGNQPQHF. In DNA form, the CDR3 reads TGTGCCTGGAGTGTAAGGGGCAATCAGCCCCAGCATTTT. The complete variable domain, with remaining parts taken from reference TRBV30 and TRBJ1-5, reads SQTIHQWPATLVQPVGSPLSLECTVEGTSNPNLYWYRQAAGRGLQLLFYSVGIGQISSEVPQNLSASRPQDRQFILSSKKLLLSDSGFYLCAWSVRGNQPQHFGDGTRLSIL.

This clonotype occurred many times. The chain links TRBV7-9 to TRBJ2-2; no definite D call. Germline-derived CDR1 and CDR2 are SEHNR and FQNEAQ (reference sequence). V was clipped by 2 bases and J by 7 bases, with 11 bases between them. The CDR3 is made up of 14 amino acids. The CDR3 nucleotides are TGTGCCAGCAGCTTAAAGGCCTGGAGCGGGGAGCTGTTTTTT. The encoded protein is CASSLKAWSGELFF.

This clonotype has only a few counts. CDR3 sequence (DNA): TGTGCCAGCATCTACAGGGAAGGTCAGCCCCAGCATTTT. Translation gives CASIYREGQPQHF. The rearrangement uses TRBV6-6 and TRBJ1-5, with D possibly TRBD1 on 6 matching bases. The V end was cut by 7 bases, the J end by 6 bases, with 13 bases between. Germline V CDR1 and CDR2: MNHNY, SVGAGI (reference sequence). The CDR3 has 13 residues.

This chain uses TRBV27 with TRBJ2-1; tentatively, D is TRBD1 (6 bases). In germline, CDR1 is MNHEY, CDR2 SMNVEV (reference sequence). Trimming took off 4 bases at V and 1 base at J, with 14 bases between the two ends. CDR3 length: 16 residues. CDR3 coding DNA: TGTGCCAGCAGTTCCCTGGCAGGGGTTTCCTACAATGAGCAGTTCTTC. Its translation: CASSSLAGVSYNEQFF.

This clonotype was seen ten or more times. The CDR3 sequence is CASSPRPLRGTEAFF. For the CDR3, the DNA is TGTGCCAGCAGCCCCCGCCCCCTCCGGGGCACTGAAGCTTTCTTT. V gene TRBV11-3 combines with J gene TRBJ1-1; D not resolved. Germline CDR1 and CDR2: SGHNT and YENEEA. The CDR3 contains 15 residues. The ends were cut back, 5 bases at V and 4 bases at J, with 17 bases in the middle.

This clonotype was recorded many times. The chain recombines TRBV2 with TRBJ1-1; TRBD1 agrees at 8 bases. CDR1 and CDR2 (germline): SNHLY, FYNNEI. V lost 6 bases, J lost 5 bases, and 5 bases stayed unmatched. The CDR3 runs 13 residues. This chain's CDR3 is CASRRTGWTEAFF. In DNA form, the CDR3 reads TGTGCCAGCAGAAGGACAGGGTGGACTGAAGCTTTCTTT. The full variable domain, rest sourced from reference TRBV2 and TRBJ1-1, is EPEVTQTPSHQVTQMGQEVILRCVPISNHLYFYWYRQILGQKVEFLVSFYNNEISEKSEIFDDQFSVERPDGSNFTLKIRSTKLEDSAMYFCASRRTGWTEAFFGQGTRLTVV.